This T cell receptor (beta chain) originates from a study of T cell repertoires in cytomegalovirus infection. Study context: Well-studied HLA-B-restricted CMV epitopes were used in the study alongside recently identified HLA-C-restricted ones. CMV infection together with matching HLA type was indicated by public TCR beta signatures.

With 1 base removed from V and 8 bases from J, the gap between germline ends came to 15 bases. This CDR3 spans 14 amino acids. Germline V CDR1 and CDR2: SGHRS, YFSETQ. Overall study findings and caveats: Ex vivo responses were dominated by HLA-C-restricted CMV-specific TCR beta clonotypes. Identification of carriers of CMV plus the relevant HLA was performed using cumulative public TCR beta family frequency.

Each CDR3 protein gets one entry after TCRdb re-called the reads with MiXCR. Here the sample spans some 270,000 distinct CDR3 sequences, 22% being singletons. This clonotype was observed at least ten times. The antigen is undetermined. This clonotype was obtained from a human donor in good health (CMV status not recorded). Some clones in this sample may be carry-over from other donors' samples. Sequencing was performed on cultured PBMCs, taken from culture after CMV antigen stimulation. The chain couples TRBV5-1 to TRBJ1-1; D is possibly TRBD1 (5 bases). In DNA form, the CDR3 reads TGCGCCAGCAGCTTGATGACAGATTACTACGAAGCTTTCTTT. Protein product: CASSLMTDYYEAFF.